The 27 T cell receptor beta chains reported below all come from one sample, sequenced in a study of cytomegalovirus exposure and HLA in healthy donors. The PCR made use of 60 Vbeta and 13 Jbeta primers. The protocol was immunoSEQ multiplex PCR, while the TCRdb copy is restricted to in-frame clones and leaves out a portion. The repertoire holds 150,000 to 200,000 clones, with about four fifths as singletons. Sequenced sample: PBMCs. Receptor source: a man in his forties in good health and CMV-seropositive.

This chain links TRBV7-3 with TRBJ2-1; 7 bases match TRBD2. CDR1 and CDR2 from the germline V gene are SGHTA and FQGTGA. After removal of 2 bases from V and 8 bases from J, the junction contained 9 bases not matched to a gene. The CDR3 consists of 15 residues. The DNA of the CDR3 is TGTGCCAGCAGCTTAGGGCGGGGGTCCCTGGATGAGCAGTTCTTC. It is translated as CASSLGRGSLDEQFF. Looking up the rest from reference TRBV7-3 and TRBJ2-1 gives the full variable domain: GAGVSQTPSNKVTEKGKYVELRCDPISGHTALYWYRQSLGQGPEFLIYFQGTGAADDSGLPNDRFFAVRPEGSVSTLKIQRTERGDSAVYLCASSLGRGSLDEQFFGPGTRLTVL.

In its sample, this clone was seen once. This chain joins TRBV28 and TRBJ2-6; D may be TRBD1 (6 bases). The CDR3 covers 15 residues. V lost 6 bases, J lost 2 bases, and 11 bases lay in between. The germline V gene has CDR1 MDHEN and CDR2 SYDVKM. The CDR3: CASSQGLAGANVLTF. CDR3 DNA: TGTGCCAGCAGCCAGGGGCTAGCTGGGGCCAACGTCCTGACTTTC.

The genes are TRBV27 and TRBJ2-7; 8 bases fit TRBD1. The J segment lost 2 bases and the V segment lost 5 bases, leaving 8 bases of the junction unmatched. The length of the CDR3 is 15 residues. Germline V gives CDR1 MNHEY, CDR2 SMNVEV (reference sequence). The CDR3 DNA reads as TGTGCCAGCAGTCCCATGGACAGGGCCCCCTACGAGCAGTACTTC. The encoded protein is CASSPMDRAPYEQYF.

This clone was recorded only once. The chain has TRBV4-2 and TRBJ2-7; 8 bases are shared with TRBD1. The ends lost 1 base at V and 2 bases at J; junction bases unmatched: 4. The CDR3 is 15 residues long. Germline CDR1 is LGHNA and CDR2 is YNFKEQ. CDR3 loop: CASSQGTGPPYEQYF. DNA of the CDR3: TGTGCCAGCAGCCAAGGGACAGGGCCCCCCTACGAGCAGTACTTC.

The genes are TRBV5-1 and TRBJ1-1, with D unresolved. This CDR3 contains 15 residues. The V gene lost 5 bases and the J gene lost 1 base, with 15 bases spanning the gap. CDR1 and CDR2 from the germline V gene are SGHRS and YFSETQ. This chain's CDR3 is CASRLFREKNTEAFF. Here the CDR3 DNA reads TGCGCCAGCAGGTTGTTTCGGGAGAAGAACACTGAAGCTTTCTTT.

The chain has TRBV9 and TRBJ2-3; TRBD2 agrees at 10 bases. The germline gives CDR1 SGDLS, CDR2 YYNGEE. The CDR3 length is 16 residues. V lost 0 bases to trimming and J lost 4 bases; unmatched junction nucleotides: 5. In nucleotides, the CDR3 is TGTGCCAGCAGCGTAGGCCGTAGCGGGGGGTCAGATACGCAGTATTTT. This translates into CASSVGRSGGSDTQYF.

In DNA form, the CDR3 reads TGCGCCAGCAGCATACAAACAGTGGAGACCCAGTACTTC. Translation: CASSIQTVETQYF. The V call is TRBV5-1, the J call TRBJ2-5; D ambiguous. V gave up 4 bases and J gave up 5 bases, with 12 bases separating them. CDR1 is SGHRS, CDR2 YFSETQ, per germline. The CDR3 has 13 residues.

This sequence joins TRBV28 and TRBJ1-1, with D uncertain. Per the germline V gene, CDR1 is MDHEN and CDR2 is SYDVKM. This CDR3 contains 13 residues. Trimming took 3 bases from V and 1 from J, leaving 6 bases between them. The CDR3, as DNA: TGTGCCAGCAGTTTTCAGTGGAACACTGAAGCTTTCTTT. It is translated as CASSFQWNTEAFF.

V is TRBV7-2 and J is TRBJ1-2; weak D call: TRBD1 (6 bases). There are 15 residues in the CDR3. Germline CDR1 reads SGHTA; CDR2 reads FQGNSA. V was clipped by 2 bases and J by 6 bases, with 16 bases between them. CDR3 in DNA: TGTGCCAGCAGCTTAAGGGGGGGGGTGACGGATGGCTACACCTTC. This encodes CASSLRGGVTDGYTF. Full variable domain (outside the CDR3, taken from reference TRBV7-2 and TRBJ1-2): GAGVSQSPSNKVTEKGKDVELRCDPISGHTALYWYRQSLGQGLEFLIYFQGNSAPDKSGLPSDRFSAERTGGSVSTLTIQRTQQEDSAVYLCASSLRGGVTDGYTFGSGTRLTVV.

The chain is built from TRBV19 and TRBJ1-1; TRBD1 matches 7 bases. Trimming removed 4 bases from V and 1 base from J; junction bases left unmatched: 6. The CDR3 extends over 15 amino acids. Germline V gene sequence: CDR1 LNHDA, CDR2 SQIVND (reference sequence). CDR3 residues: CASSSPGGPNTEAFF. DNA of the CDR3: TGTGCCAGTAGTAGCCCAGGGGGTCCGAACACTGAAGCTTTCTTT.

The chain has TRBV29-1 and TRBJ2-1, with D maybe TRBD2 (6 bases). Trimming left V 3 bases short and J 0 bases short, with 15 bases between. The CDR3 runs to 16 residues. Germline-derived CDR1 and CDR2 are SQVTM and ANQGSEA. DNA of the CDR3: TGCAGCGTTGAGCCCCTAGCGCAAAGCTCCTACAATGAGCAGTTCTTC. Its translation is CSVEPLAQSSYNEQFF.

The chain employs TRBV10-3 and TRBJ1-1; 8 nucleotides agree with TRBD1. From germline, CDR1 is ENHRY and CDR2 SYGVKD. The CDR3 has 14 residues. Losses at the gene ends were 6 bases for V and 4 bases for J; bases not matched to a gene: 7. The CDR3 loop is CAIRQTGAPTEAFF. The CDR3 DNA sequence: TGTGCCATCAGGCAGACAGGGGCTCCCACTGAAGCTTTCTTT.

The chain links TRBV19 to TRBJ2-7; the D is unclear. The V end was cut by 3 bases, the J end by 0 bases, with 6 bases between. The CDR3 covers 13 residues. Germline loops: CDR1 LNHDA, CDR2 SQIVND (reference sequence). The CDR3 coding sequence is TGTGCCAGTAGTATTAGTTACTCCTACGAGCAGTACTTC. This gives the protein CASSISYSYEQYF.

The chain employs TRBV6-1 and TRBJ2-7; 10 bases match TRBD1. The V gene end was trimmed by 6 bases and the J gene end by 4 bases; junction bases not matched to a gene: 3. The CDR3 sequence is 13 residues long. Germline CDR1 and CDR2: MNHNS and SASEGT. In DNA form, the CDR3 reads TGTGCCAGCAGCCGGGACAGGGGATACGAGCAGTACTTC. Residues: CASSRDRGYEQYF.

V is TRBV11-2 and J is TRBJ2-7, with a possible D match to TRBD1 (5 bases). The CDR3 totals 14 residues. CDR1 is SGHAT and CDR2 is FQNNGV in the germline V gene. V was pared by 7 bases and J by 5 bases, with 18 bases between. CDR3 region: CASTNRLSKNEQYF. In DNA form, the CDR3 reads TGTGCCAGCACCAACAGGCTATCCAAGAACGAGCAGTACTTC.

The chain uses TRBV5-4 and TRBJ1-2; 9 bases are a match to TRBD1. V lost 5 bases to trimming and J lost 8 bases; unmatched junction nucleotides: 7. Germline CDR1 and CDR2: SGHNT and YYREEE (reference sequence). The CDR3 spans 13 residues. This chain's CDR3 is CASSQQGAQGYTF. The CDR3 region has the DNA TGTGCCAGCAGTCAACAGGGGGCGCAGGGCTACACCTTC.

The chain uses TRBV15 and TRBJ1-6, with 8 bases aligning to TRBD1. The CDR3 covers 13 residues. Germline CDR1 and CDR2: LNHNV and YYDKDF (reference sequence). J lost 9 bases, V lost 6 bases, and 4 bases had no gene match. The CDR3 is CATSYGQGSPLHF. For the CDR3, the DNA is TGTGCCACCAGTTACGGACAGGGTTCACCCCTCCACTTT.

This sequence joins TRBV29-1 and TRBJ2-5, with 7 bases lining up with TRBD1. Germline V lookup: CDR1 SQVTM, CDR2 ANQGSEA. The CDR3 is made up of 15 amino acids. V lost 4 bases to trimming and J lost 5 bases; unmatched junction nucleotides: 13. The CDR3 DNA is TGCAGCGTTGCGCGCGTGAGGGGGCCGGGGGAGACCCAGTACTTC. Its protein product is CSVARVRGPGETQYF.

The chain combines TRBV27 with TRBJ2-1, with 15 positions matching TRBD2. The V gene end was trimmed by 6 bases and the J gene end by 6 bases; junction bases not matched to a gene: 12. The CDR3 is made up of 18 amino acids. CDR1 and CDR2 from the germline V gene are MNHEY and SMNVEV (reference sequence). The CDR3 region has the DNA TGTGCCAGCAGCGCGTTAGGGACTAGCGGGGGGATAGGCAATGAGCAGTTCTTC. This translates into CASSALGTSGGIGNEQFF.

This sequence joins TRBV10-3 and TRBJ2-3, with a weak D call TRBD2 (5 bases). The CDR3 runs to 15 residues. Trimming shortened V by 5 bases and J by 0 bases, and 12 bases separated the two germline ends. Germline V gene lookup returns CDR1 ENHRY and CDR2 SYGVKD. The CDR3 region is CAISPGISSTDTQYF. CDR3 coding DNA: TGTGCCATCAGTCCGGGAATATCTAGCACAGATACGCAGTATTTT.

The chain joins TRBV2 to TRBJ2-1; 7 bases line up with TRBD2. The V gene's germline CDR1 is SNHLY and CDR2 FYNNEI. With 8 bases clipped from V and 8 bases from J, the junction kept 9 bases outside the gene matches. The CDR3 length is 13 residues. CDR3 sequence: CASSREGQDEQFF. In nucleotides, the CDR3 is TGTGCCAGCTCCAGGGAGGGGCAGGATGAGCAGTTCTTC. Variable domain in full (rest from reference TRBV2 and TRBJ2-1): EPEVTQTPSHQVTQMGQEVILRCVPISNHLYFYWYRQILGQKVEFLVSFYNNEISEKSEIFDDQFSVERPDGSNFTLKIRSTKLEDSAMYFCASSREGQDEQFFGPGTRLTVL.

The rearrangement joins TRBV23-1 to TRBJ2-7, with 10 bases that match TRBD2. TRBV23-1 is an ORF; its function is uncertain. The CDR3 spans 16 residues. V lost 7 bases and J lost 3; bases outside the gene matches: 12. CDR3 in DNA: TGCGCCAGCATCCCCCGGGAGGCTAGCGGGAGCTACGAGCAGTACTTC. It codes for CASIPREASGSYEQYF.

In its sample, this clone was seen a few times. J is TRBJ1-2 and V is TRBV2; D is uncertain. V lost 1 base to trimming and J lost 5 bases, with 8 bases between them. Per germline, CDR1 SNHLY and CDR2 FYNNEI. There are 13 residues in the CDR3. The CDR3 reads CASSEEQPYGYTF. The DNA of the CDR3 is TGTGCCAGCAGTGAAGAACAGCCTTATGGCTACACCTTC.

The chain is built from TRBV19 and TRBJ1-5; D call uncertain. This CDR3 region has 13 residues. The germline V and J ends were trimmed by 4 bases and 0 bases, with 4 bases remaining between them. CDR1 and CDR2 from the germline V gene are LNHDA and SQIVND (reference sequence). In nucleotides, the CDR3 is TGTGCCAGTAGTACGTTTAGCAATCAGCCCCAGCATTTT. Protein: CASSTFSNQPQHF.

The chain is built from TRBV2 and TRBJ2-7, with a possible D match to TRBD1 (5 bases). This CDR3 region has 13 residues. Trimming pared 6 bases from V and 2 bases from J, leaving 11 bases between. Germline CDR1 and CDR2: SNHLY and FYNNEI. CDR3 nucleotide sequence: TGTGCCAGCAGCGACGACAGTACCTACGAGCAGTACTTC. Its protein product is CASSDDSTYEQYF.

The V and J genes are TRBV10-2 and TRBJ2-5; D is possibly TRBD2 (5 bases). V was clipped by 9 bases and J by 0 bases, with 14 bases between them. Germline values: CDR1 WSHSY, CDR2 SAAADI. The CDR3 spans 14 residues. The chain's CDR3 is CASPSGKYQETQYF. The CDR3 nucleotides read TGCGCCAGTCCCTCCGGGAAGTACCAAGAGACCCAGTACTTC.

The chain recombines TRBV6-1 with TRBJ2-7, with 8 bases that match TRBD1. This CDR3 comprises 15 residues. Germline CDR1 MNHNS, CDR2 SASEGT. The ends lost 7 bases at V and 6 bases at J; junction bases unmatched: 14. The DNA of the CDR3 is TGTGCCAGCACCGAACGGAGGACAGGGAGAGGCGAGCAGTACTTC. This encodes CASTERRTGRGEQYF.